Only a few counts were recorded for the clone carrying this T cell receptor (beta chain). TCRdb called the 5' RACE reads again in MiXCR, with one record for every CDR3 protein. Counted here are hundreds of thousands of distinct CDR3 sequences, approximately 23% occurring once; the ten biggest clones make up 9.5% to 15%. Germline CDR1 reads SGHRS; CDR2 reads YFSETQ. V was trimmed by 0 bases and J by 3 bases, leaving 9 bases between them. CDR3 length equals 15 residues. This sample is part of a study of T-cell memory formation after mild COVID-19. About the study: TCR clustering was largely donor specific.

Sequenced sample: PBMCs or a T cell subset sorted from them (not recorded which). The TCR sequence derives from an adult woman who had mild COVID-19 (a few samples of this study predate the infection). Cell type and time point are not known. The chain uses TRBV5-1 and TRBJ2-2; maybe TRBD1 (5 bases). The CDR3 nucleotides read TGCGCCAGCAGCTTGGGAATCAGGGACACCGGGGAGCTGTTTTTT. Its translation: CASSLGIRDTGELFF.